A selection of T cell receptor beta chains follows, all from one sample in a study of OX40 agonist ivuxolimab in advanced cancers. Measured with immunoSEQ multiplex PCR; TCRdb has only the in-frame clones, and not every one. The sample includes roughly 80,000 clones, around four fifths of them seen just once. This specimen consisted of CD4+ or CD8+ T cells sorted from blood, obtained in a trial of the OX40 agonist ivuxolimab. These receptors all stem from an adult with an advanced solid tumor such as melanoma, head and neck, liver or kidney cancer. The CDR3 runs from the conserved cysteine through the conserved F or W. The order of the fields is D gene, CDR3 length, clone size, J gene, V gene, CDR3 protein, CDR3 DNA. The D gene is left open where the match is weak. A row's size may be missing; if present it is once, few, many or a size class.

NA | 17 | NA | TRBJ1-3 | TRBV25-1 | CASSRKRDGRSGNTIYF | TGTGCCAGCAGTCGGAAAAGGGACGGTCGCTCTGGAAACACCATATATTTT
NA | 12 | NA | TRBJ2-1 | TRBV7-9 | CASSPGQGEQFF | TGTGCCAGCAGCCCTGGGCAGGGGGAGCAGTTCTTC
TRBD2 | 18 | NA | TRBJ2-7 | TRBV19 | CASSMNAGGQTSSYEQYF | TGTGCCAGTAGTATGAACGCGGGAGGGCAAACGAGCTCCTACGAGCAGTACTTC
NA | 17 | NA | TRBJ1-3 | TRBV7-8 | CASSPGPMGAPGNTIYF | TGTGCCAGCAGCCCGGGCCCTATGGGGGCTCCTGGAAACACCATATATTTT
NA | 13 | NA | TRBJ2-7 | TRBV18 | CASSPDTSYEQYF | TGTGCCAGCTCACCTGACACCTCCTACGAGCAGTACTTC
NA | 14 | once | TRBJ1-4 | TRBV15 | CATSSPGGNEKLFF | TGTGCCACCAGCAGTCCCGGGGGTAATGAAAAACTGTTTTTT
NA | 14 | NA | TRBJ1-3 | TRBV7-9 | CASSLAGSGNTIYF | TGTGCCAGCAGCCTCGCAGGCTCTGGAAACACCATATATTTT
NA | 14 | NA | TRBJ2-7 | TRBV25-1 | CAILTGPSSYEQYF | TGTGCCATTCTAACAGGGCCTAGCTCCTACGAGCAGTACTTC
TRBD2 | 15 | NA | TRBJ2-7 | TRBV6-6 | CATRWGGDHYYEQYF | TGTGCCACCCGTTGGGGGGGGGACCACTACTACGAGCAGTACTTC
NA | 13 | few | TRBJ1-1 | TRBV6-5 | CASRPGLLEAAFF | TGTGCCAGCAGGCCCGGACTACTAGAAGCAGCTTTCTTT
TRBD2 | 16 | NA | TRBJ2-1 | TRBV15 | CATSRVSSGVYNEQFF | TGTGCCACCAGCAGAGTTAGTAGCGGGGTTTACAATGAGCAGTTCTTC
NA | 15 | once | TRBJ1-3 | TRBV15 | CATSRGGASGNTIYF | TGTGCCACCAGCAGAGGGGGGGCATCTGGAAACACCATATATTTT
NA | 14 | NA | TRBJ2-3 | TRBV19 | CASSPLTTGSTQYF | TGTGCCAGTAGTCCCTTGACTACAGGGTCGACGCAGTATTTT
NA | 16 | NA | TRBJ2-1 | TRBV7-2 | CASSLAGDGSYNEQFF | TGTGCCAGCAGCTTAGCGGGAGACGGGTCGTACAATGAGCAGTTCTTC
TRBD2 | 16 | NA | TRBJ2-1 | TRBV19 | CASSITLAEVYNEQFF | TGTGCCAGTAGTATTACACTAGCGGAGGTCTACAATGAGCAGTTCTTC
NA | 13 | few | TRBJ1-1 | TRBV2 | CASAILPHTEAFF | TGTGCCAGCGCCATCCTACCGCACACTGAAGCTTTCTTT
NA | 15 | NA | TRBJ1-3 | TRBV12-5 | CASGTGQSSGNTIYF | TGTGCTAGTGGTACAGGACAGAGCTCTGGAAACACCATATATTTT
NA | 15 | NA | TRBJ1-1 | TRBV9 | CASSVSGVMNTEAFF | TGTGCCAGCAGCGTAAGTGGGGTCATGAACACTGAAGCTTTCTTT
NA | 15 | once | TRBJ2-2 | TRBV7-2 | CASSYRWGNTGELFF | TGTGCCAGCAGCTACCGGTGGGGGAACACCGGGGAGCTGTTTTTT
NA | 12 | few | TRBJ2-5 | TRBV7-2 | CASSLAGETQYF | TGTGCCAGCAGCTTAGCGGGAGAGACCCAGTACTTC
TRBD1 | 14 | NA | TRBJ1-1 | TRBV7-2 | CASSPGGAGTEAFF | TGTGCCAGCAGCCCAGGGGGCGCGGGCACTGAAGCTTTCTTT